These 17 T cell receptor beta chains were all obtained from the same sample, sequenced in a study of cytomegalovirus exposure and HLA in healthy donors. Generated by immunoSEQ multiplex PCR, the TCRdb table keeps only in-frame clones and is missing some. The sample contains fewer than 100,000 clones, roughly 93% of which appear only once. Sample: PBMCs. The receptors were sampled from a young man in good health and CMV-seronegative.

The chain links TRBV6-5 to TRBJ1-1; 10 bases line up with TRBD1. The J segment lost 3 bases and the V segment lost 5 bases, leaving 3 bases of the junction unmatched. Germline CDR1 and CDR2: MNHEY and SVGAGI. The CDR3 contains 14 residues. The DNA for the CDR3 is TGTGCCAGCAGTCCCGGACAGGGGGACACTGAAGCTTTCTTT. The encoded protein is CASSPGQGDTEAFF.

V and J are TRBV6-1 and TRBJ1-1; D is unresolved. Germline CDR1 and CDR2: MNHNS and SASEGT. The CDR3 is made up of 14 amino acids. V was shortened by 10 bases and J by 4 bases, with 19 bases between the two germline ends. This CDR3 reads CATPMTPRGTEAFF. The CDR3, as DNA: TGTGCCACCCCGATGACCCCGAGAGGCACTGAAGCTTTCTTT.

J is TRBJ2-7 and V is TRBV27; the match to TRBD1 covers 10 bases. Germline V lookup: CDR1 MNHEY, CDR2 SMNVEV (reference sequence). CDR3 size: 13 residues. V was clipped by 9 bases and J by 1 base; unmatched bases: 3. In nucleotides, the CDR3 is TGTGCCAGTGGGACAGGGGTTTCCTACGAGCAGTACTTC. It translates to CASGTGVSYEQYF.

The chain combines TRBV18 with TRBJ2-6; D is undetermined. Trimming stripped 0 bases from V and 3 bases from J, with 6 bases between. The CDR3 runs to 15 residues. Germline CDR1 and CDR2: KGHSH and LQKENI. CDR3 sequence reads: CASSPPGFGANVLTF. The CDR3 coding sequence is TGTGCCAGCTCACCACCTGGCTTTGGGGCCAACGTCCTGACTTTC.

J is TRBJ1-6 and V is TRBV16; D remains ambiguous. Looked up from germline, CDR1 is KGHSY and CDR2 is FQNENV. The CDR3 totals 15 residues. V dropped 6 bases and J dropped 0 bases, with 9 bases sitting between them. This CDR3 is CASSREGSYNSPLHF. DNA of the CDR3: TGTGCCAGCAGTCGGGAAGGCTCCTATAATTCACCCCTCCACTTT. Looking up the rest from reference TRBV16 and TRBJ1-6 gives the full variable domain: GEEVAQTPKHLVRGEGQKAKLYCAPIKGHSYVFWYQQVLKNEFKFLISFQNENVFDETGMPKERFSAKCLPNSPCSLEIQATKLEDSAVYFCASSREGSYNSPLHFGNGTRLTVT.

The chain joins TRBV2 to TRBJ2-5; 10 bases agree with TRBD2. The CDR3 is made up of 14 amino acids. From germline, CDR1 is SNHLY and CDR2 FYNNEI. V shed 7 bases, J shed 14 bases, and the junction held 16 bases outside the gene matches. CDR3 in DNA: TGTGCCAGCACCCAGTCGCCTAGCGGGGGACTACGATACTTC. Amino acids: CASTQSPSGGLRYF.

This clone was observed a single time. The J gene is TRBJ1-2, the V gene TRBV7-6, with 10 bases fitting TRBD1. Germline V gene lookup returns CDR1 SGHVS and CDR2 FNYEAQ. V lost 9 bases to trimming and J lost 8 bases; unmatched junction nucleotides: 9. The CDR3 runs to 13 residues. DNA for the CDR3: TGTGCCAGACGACAGGGGGCAGGGCAGGGCTACACCTTC. It encodes CARRQGAGQGYTF.

The chain has TRBV28 and TRBJ1-5; possible D gene TRBD1, 5 bases. V lost 7 bases to trimming and J lost 1 base, with 20 bases between them. CDR3 length: 17 amino acids. Germline V gene sequence: CDR1 MDHEN, CDR2 SYDVKM. CDR3 sequence: CASTLPLERGSNQPQHF. CDR3 nucleotide sequence: TGTGCCAGCACCCTTCCCCTGGAACGGGGGAGCAATCAGCCCCAGCATTTT.

The chain recombines TRBV7-8 with TRBJ1-2, with 7 bases aligning to TRBD1. From germline, CDR1 is SGHVS and CDR2 FQNEAQ. V gave up 2 bases and J gave up 2 bases; unmatched junction bases: 14. The CDR3 covers 18 residues. The CDR3 reads CASSLLLPSSGQNYGYTF. CDR3 nucleotide sequence: TGTGCCAGCAGCTTACTGTTACCTAGCTCGGGACAGAACTATGGCTACACCTTC. Drawing the rest from reference TRBV7-8 and TRBJ1-2, the complete variable domain is GAGVSQSPRYKVAKRGQDVALRCDPISGHVSLFWYQQALGQGPEFLTYFQNEAQLDKSGLPSDRFFAERPEGSVSTLKIQRTQQEDSAVYLCASSLLLPSSGQNYGYTFGSGTRLTVV.

The chain has TRBV7-9 and TRBJ1-3; 7 nucleotides line up with TRBD1. The CDR3 has 18 residues. Germline CDR1 and CDR2: SEHNR and FQNEAQ (reference sequence). V was clipped by 5 bases and J by 0 bases; unmatched bases: 13. The CDR3 is CASSPPRGQQISGNTIYF. CDR3 bases: TGTGCCAGCAGCCCCCCAAGGGGACAGCAAATCTCTGGAAACACCATATATTTT.

This clone was counted a single time. The chain is built from TRBV27 and TRBJ1-2, with a possible D match to TRBD1 (6 bases). This CDR3 spans 13 amino acids. V was trimmed by 2 bases and J by 6 bases, leaving 10 bases between them. Germline V gives CDR1 MNHEY, CDR2 SMNVEV (reference sequence). Here the CDR3 reads CASSLSGGNGYTF. The CDR3 nucleotides read TGTGCCAGCAGTTTAAGTGGGGGCAATGGCTACACCTTC.

This chain uses TRBV9 with TRBJ2-2; D ambiguous. The germline CDR1 and CDR2 sequences are SGDLS and YYNGEE. The CDR3 length is 15 residues. V was shortened by 4 bases and J by 2 bases, with 12 bases between the two germline ends. The CDR3 region is CASSPTVRNTGELFF. CDR3 bases: TGTGCCAGCAGCCCCACGGTTAGAAACACCGGGGAGCTGTTTTTT.

The rearrangement uses TRBV28 and TRBJ1-5; a weak D match, TRBD1 (6 bases). CDR1 is MDHEN and CDR2 is SYDVKM in the germline V gene. V lost 5 bases and J 5 bases, leaving 16 bases between the germline ends. This CDR3 is 15 amino acids long. Written as DNA, the CDR3 is TGTGCCAGCAGTGCCGTTACGGGGGGCGATCAGCCCCAGCATTTT. Translation: CASSAVTGGDQPQHF. Full variable domain (missing parts from reference TRBV28 and TRBJ1-5): DVKVTQSSRYLVKRTGEKVFLECVQDMDHENMFWYRQDPGLGLRLIYFSYDVKMKEKGDIPEGYSVSREKKERFSLILESASTNQTSMYLCASSAVTGGDQPQHFGDGTRLSIL.

V usage is TRBV2 and J usage is TRBJ1-2; 10 bases fit TRBD1. CDR1 and CDR2 from the germline V gene are SNHLY and FYNNEI. J was trimmed by 6 bases and V by 2 bases; bases with no gene match: 9. This CDR3 is 16 amino acids long. CDR3 nucleotide sequence: TGTGCCAGCAGTGAACTCCACTCCGGGACAGGGGATGGCTACACCTTC. Translated: CASSELHSGTGDGYTF. Using reference TRBV2 and TRBJ1-2 for the parts outside the CDR3, the full variable domain is EPEVTQTPSHQVTQMGQEVILRCVPISNHLYFYWYRQILGQKVEFLVSFYNNEISEKSEIFDDQFSVERPDGSNFTLKIRSTKLEDSAMYFCASSELHSGTGDGYTFGSGTRLTVV.

The rearrangement uses TRBV29-1 and TRBJ2-3; no clear D. Germline V lookup: CDR1 SQVTM, CDR2 ANQGSEA. This CDR3 is 10 amino acids long. V was trimmed by 5 bases and J by 3 bases, leaving 3 bases between them. The CDR3 reads CSVYTDTQYF. CDR3 coding DNA: TGCAGCGTTTATACAGATACGCAGTATTTT.

Notes on this clone: Other DNA sequences within the sample encode an identical CDR3. The gene calls are TRBV18 and TRBJ2-5; 9 nucleotides align to TRBD2. J gave up 4 bases and V 2 bases, and 5 bases lay outside the gene matches. The length of the CDR3 is 15 residues. Germline-derived CDR1 and CDR2 are KGHSH and LQKENI. The CDR3: CASSPSGGPRETQYF. Written as DNA, the CDR3 is TGTGCCAGCTCACCAAGCGGGGGGCCCCGAGAGACCCAGTACTTC. The variable domain in full, completed from reference TRBV18 and TRBJ2-5, reads NAGVMQNPRHLVRRRGQEARLRCSPMKGHSHVYWYRQLPEEGLKFMVYLQKENIIDESGMPKERFSAEFPKEGPSILRIQQVVRGDSAAYFCASSPSGGPRETQYFGPGTRLLVL.

The gene calls are TRBV30 and TRBJ2-3; 11 bases fit TRBD1. Trimming took 1 base from V and 4 from J; bases not matched to a gene: 4. Looked up from germline, CDR1 is GTSNPN and CDR2 is SVGIG (reference sequence). This CDR3 is 15 amino acids long. CDR3 protein: CAWSAGQGAADTQYF. The CDR3 DNA is TGTGCCTGGAGTGCCGGACAGGGGGCCGCAGATACGCAGTATTTT.